Listed here are 26 T cell receptor beta chains from one sample, sequenced in a study of T cells expressing NK-cell markers. TCRdb reprocessed the 5' RACE reads and reports one entry per CDR3 protein, with no DNA. This sample lists 150,000 to 180,000 distinct CDR3 sequences; its ten largest clones have 37%. Sequencing was done on a sample of blood T cells: a sorted CD56 or NKG2C T cell subset, CD4+ or CD8+ T cells, or bulk PBMC T cells (not recorded which). The origin of the receptors is a woman aged 45 to 65 in good health.

The J gene is TRBJ1-1, the V gene TRBV20-1; as DNA is missing, the TRBD1 call by TCRdb cannot be tested. The CDR3 consists of 13 residues. The germline gives CDR1 DFQATT, CDR2 SNEGSKA (reference sequence). This CDR3 reads CSARGWGNTEAFF.

The chain couples TRBV12-3 or TRBV12-4 to TRBJ1-2; there is no DNA to check the TCRdb D call of TRBD1. The CDR3 has 14 amino acids. The CDR3 loop reads CASSLGTGAYGYTF.

V gene TRBV5-6 combines with J gene TRBJ2-1; the D gene TCRdb calls, TRBD1, cannot be checked with no DNA. CDR1 and CDR2 (germline): SGHDT, YYEEEE. The CDR3 covers 17 residues. The CDR3 here is CASSSRELWRSRDEQFF.

The rearrangement uses TRBV12-3 or TRBV12-4 and TRBJ2-5. The CDR3 is made up of 12 amino acids. CDR3 sequence reads: CASRKSQETQYF.

The chain employs TRBV10-3 and TRBJ2-2. The CDR3 extends over 14 amino acids. CDR1 is ENHRY, CDR2 SYGVKD, per germline. This CDR3 is CAITMSGNTGELFF.

V and J are TRBV2 and TRBJ1-1. This CDR3 spans 16 amino acids. Germline lookup yields CDR1 SNHLY and CDR2 FYNNEI. This CDR3 is CASSETEIPSGTEAFF.

This chain joins TRBV7-3 and TRBJ2-3; lacking DNA, the TRBD1 call made by TCRdb goes unchecked. The germline CDR1 and CDR2 sequences are SGHTA and FQGTGA. This CDR3 region has 14 residues. The chain's CDR3 is CASSHGTDSDTQYF.

The chain combines TRBV2 with TRBJ2-3; no DNA is available, so the TRBD1 call from TCRdb remains unchecked. This CDR3 has 15 residues. The germline V gene encodes CDR1 SNHLY and CDR2 FYNNEI. The chain's CDR3 is CASRADRAPTDTQYF.

The CDR3 is CASSPVVSGRAKLTSTDTQYF. The chain is built from TRBV7-8 and TRBJ2-3; the TCRdb D gene call, TRBD2, has no DNA to confirm it. CDR1 is SGHVS and CDR2 is FQNEAQ in the germline V gene. The CDR3 length is 21 residues.

This chain uses TRBV12-3 or TRBV12-4 with TRBJ2-2; TCRdb selects TRBD1, and the lack of DNA leaves this call unchecked. The length of the CDR3 is 13 residues. CDR3 in amino acids: CASSFVGGGELFF.

The CDR3 loop reads CASSIASGSNTEAFF. The chain employs TRBV19 and TRBJ1-1. CDR1 is LNHDA, CDR2 SQIVND, per germline (reference sequence). The CDR3 contains 15 residues. Supplemented by reference TRBV19 and TRBJ1-1, the full variable domain reads DGGITQSPKYLFRKEGQNVTLSCEQNLNHDAMYWYRQDPGQGLRLIYYSQIVNDFQKGDIAEGYSVSREKKESFPLTVTSAQKNPTAFYLCASSIASGSNTEAFFGQGTRLTVV.

This chain uses TRBV27 with TRBJ2-3; without DNA, the TCRdb call of TRBD1 cannot be checked. The CDR3 runs 12 residues. The germline V gene has CDR1 MNHEY and CDR2 SMNVEV (reference sequence). The CDR3 is CASRGLPVTQYF.

This chain's CDR3 is CASSFQQGAYTEAFF. This rearrangement joins TRBV27 to TRBJ1-1; TCRdb's D call, TRBD1, is unchecked because there is no DNA. Germline CDR1 is MNHEY and CDR2 is SMNVEV (reference sequence). This CDR3 spans 15 amino acids.

This chain uses TRBV20-1 with TRBJ2-2. Germline CDR1 DFQATT, CDR2 SNEGSKA (reference sequence). The CDR3 runs 15 residues. The CDR3 is CSALYSTSNTGELFF.

This chain links TRBV7-9 with TRBJ1-1. The germline V gene has CDR1 SEHNR and CDR2 FQNEAQ (reference sequence). This CDR3 is 15 amino acids long. The CDR3 protein is CASGNVEGKDTEAFF.

The chain has TRBV12-3 or TRBV12-4 and TRBJ2-6; TCRdb's D call of TRBD1 is untestable without DNA. The CDR3 has 18 residues. CDR3 amino acids: CASSFRGDPDSGANVLTF.

This rearrangement joins TRBV7-9 to TRBJ2-3. The CDR3 loop spans 13 amino acids. Germline V lookup: CDR1 SEHNR, CDR2 FQNEAQ (reference sequence). CDR3 sequence reads: CASSLKDTDTQYF.

This chain joins TRBV5-1 and TRBJ2-7; TCRdb returns TRBD1, unconfirmable since there is no DNA. This CDR3 is 15 amino acids long. Germline CDR1 and CDR2: SGHRS and YFSETQ. CDR3 residues: CASSSPGTGSYEQYF.

This chain links TRBV7-9 with TRBJ1-1. This CDR3 contains 13 residues. CDR1 and CDR2 from the germline V gene are SEHNR and FQNEAQ (reference sequence). The CDR3 loop reads CASSLDKNTEAFF.

The chain combines TRBV25-1 with TRBJ2-1. The germline gives CDR1 MGHDK, CDR2 SYGVNS. The CDR3 has 13 amino acids. The CDR3 reads CASSEESVNEQFF.

V usage is TRBV7-9 and J usage is TRBJ1-2; the TCRdb call, TRBD1, lacks DNA for checking. Looked up from germline, CDR1 is SEHNR and CDR2 is FQNEAQ (reference sequence). The CDR3 is made up of 15 amino acids. CDR3 protein: CASSLELPGGEGYTF.

CDR3 protein: CSARTLNSYNEQFF. V is TRBV20-1 and J is TRBJ2-1. The germline V gene encodes CDR1 DFQATT and CDR2 SNEGSKA (reference sequence). The CDR3 spans 14 residues.

V and J are TRBV3-1 and TRBJ2-5; TCRdb proposes TRBD1, but this gene call is untestable without DNA. The germline CDR1 and CDR2 sequences are LGHDT and YNNKEL (reference sequence). The CDR3 loop spans 14 amino acids. CDR3 protein: CASSPGTGQETQYF.

The genes are TRBV12-5 and TRBJ1-5; the TCRdb D gene call, TRBD1, has no DNA to confirm it. Germline assignment: CDR1 LGHNT and CDR2 FRNRAP. The CDR3 contains 15 residues. The CDR3: CASGLPPGGGQPQHF.

The V and J genes are TRBV4-1 and TRBJ2-7; TCRdb's D call, TRBD1, is unchecked because there is no DNA. CDR3 length: 14 residues. CDR1 is MGHRA, CDR2 YSYEKL, per germline. CDR3 region: CASSQTRGGYEQYF.

The chain has TRBV2 and TRBJ1-2; TCRdb's D gene call, TRBD1, goes unchecked for lack of DNA. The CDR3 extends over 16 amino acids. Germline loops: CDR1 SNHLY, CDR2 FYNNEI. CDR3 sequence: CASSEEPRGRGYGYTF.